This T cell receptor beta chain came from a study of T-cell reconstitution after alpha-beta-depleted transplantation in children. Unique molecular identifiers were incorporated during preparation of the TCRbeta library. MiXCR, applied by TCRdb to the PCR reads, yields one record per CDR3 protein. The sample lists hundreds of thousands of distinct CDR3 sequences, under 12% occurring once. Per germline, CDR1 SEHNR and CDR2 FQNEAQ (reference sequence). This CDR3 spans 16 amino acids. Trimming left V 5 bases short and J 0 bases short, with 13 bases between. Whole-study results and caveats: Most T-cell counts and diversity one year after the transplant came from T cells that were newly produced.

In the case of this clonotype: Antigen: not known.

The TCR comes from a child aged 2 to 15 with inherited bone marrow failure, due to receive a stem cell transplant. The rearrangement joins TRBV7-9 to TRBJ1-4; maybe TRBD1 (6 bases). Material: PBMCs, obtained before TCRalphabeta/CD19-depleted stem cell transplant. The CDR3 loop is CASSERGGPTNEKLFF. CDR3 nucleotides: TGTGCCAGCAGCGAGAGGGGGGGACCAACTAATGAAAAACTGTTTTTT.